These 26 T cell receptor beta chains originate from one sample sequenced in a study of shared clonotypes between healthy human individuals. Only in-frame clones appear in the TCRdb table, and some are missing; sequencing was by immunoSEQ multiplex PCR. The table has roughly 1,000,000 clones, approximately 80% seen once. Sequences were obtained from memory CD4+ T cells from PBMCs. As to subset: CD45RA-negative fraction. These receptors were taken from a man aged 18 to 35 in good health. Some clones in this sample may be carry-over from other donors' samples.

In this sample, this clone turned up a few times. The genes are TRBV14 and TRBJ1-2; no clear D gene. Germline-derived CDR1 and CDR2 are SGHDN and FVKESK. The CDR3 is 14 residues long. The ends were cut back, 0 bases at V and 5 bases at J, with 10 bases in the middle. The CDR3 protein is CASSQDFSPYGYTF. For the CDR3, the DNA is TGTGCCAGCAGCCAAGATTTCTCACCTTATGGCTACACCTTC.

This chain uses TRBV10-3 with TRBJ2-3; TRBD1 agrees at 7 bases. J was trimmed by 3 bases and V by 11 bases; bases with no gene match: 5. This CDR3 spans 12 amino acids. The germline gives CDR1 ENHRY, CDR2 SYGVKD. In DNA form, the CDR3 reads TGTGCCGTTGGACAGGATACAGATACGCAGTATTTT. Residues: CAVGQDTDTQYF.

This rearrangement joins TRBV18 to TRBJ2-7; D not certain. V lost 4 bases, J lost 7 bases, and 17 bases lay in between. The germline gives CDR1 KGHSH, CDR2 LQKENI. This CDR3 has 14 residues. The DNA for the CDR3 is TGTGCCAGCTCACGGTCGGAGTTGGCAGAAGAGCAGTACTTC. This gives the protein CASSRSELAEEQYF.

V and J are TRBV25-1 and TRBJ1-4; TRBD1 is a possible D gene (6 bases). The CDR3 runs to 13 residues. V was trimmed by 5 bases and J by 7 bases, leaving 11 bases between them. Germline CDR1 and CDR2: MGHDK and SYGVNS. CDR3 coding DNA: TGTGCCAGCAGTAGACAGGATGTTGAAAAACTGTTTTTT. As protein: CASSRQDVEKLFF.

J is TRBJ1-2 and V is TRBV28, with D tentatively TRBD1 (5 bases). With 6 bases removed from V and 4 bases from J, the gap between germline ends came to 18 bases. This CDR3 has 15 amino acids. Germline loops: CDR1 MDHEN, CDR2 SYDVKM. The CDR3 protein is CASSPRGPIVYGYTF. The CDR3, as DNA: TGTGCCAGCAGCCCCCGGGGCCCTATTGTCTATGGCTACACCTTC.

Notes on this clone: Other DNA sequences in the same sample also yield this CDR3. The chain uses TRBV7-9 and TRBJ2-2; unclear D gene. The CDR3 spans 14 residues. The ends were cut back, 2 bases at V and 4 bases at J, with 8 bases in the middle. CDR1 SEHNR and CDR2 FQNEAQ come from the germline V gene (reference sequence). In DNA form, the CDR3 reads TGTGCCAGCAGCTTAATGGGGTCCACCGGGGAGCTGTTTTTT. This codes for CASSLMGSTGELFF.

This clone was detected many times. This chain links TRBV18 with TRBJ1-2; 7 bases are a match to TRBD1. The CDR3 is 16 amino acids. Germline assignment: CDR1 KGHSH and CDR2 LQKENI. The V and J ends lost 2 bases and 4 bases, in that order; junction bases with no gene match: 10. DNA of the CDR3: TGTGCCAGCTCACCAGACGGCAGGGGGAAGAGCTATGGCTACACCTTC. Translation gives CASSPDGRGKSYGYTF.

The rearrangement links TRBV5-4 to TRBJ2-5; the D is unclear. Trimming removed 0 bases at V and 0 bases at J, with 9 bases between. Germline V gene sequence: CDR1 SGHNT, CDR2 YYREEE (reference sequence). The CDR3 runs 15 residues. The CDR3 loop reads CASSLAQIHQETQYF. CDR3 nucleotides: TGTGCCAGCAGCTTGGCCCAGATTCACCAAGAGACCCAGTACTTC.

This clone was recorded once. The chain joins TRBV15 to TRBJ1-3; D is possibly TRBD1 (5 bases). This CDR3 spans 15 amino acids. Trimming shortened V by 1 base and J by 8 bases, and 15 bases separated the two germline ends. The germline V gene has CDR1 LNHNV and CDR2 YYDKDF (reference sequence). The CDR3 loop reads CATSRVGRVRDTIYF. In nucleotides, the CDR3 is TGTGCCACCAGCAGAGTGGGCAGGGTGAGGGACACCATATATTTT.

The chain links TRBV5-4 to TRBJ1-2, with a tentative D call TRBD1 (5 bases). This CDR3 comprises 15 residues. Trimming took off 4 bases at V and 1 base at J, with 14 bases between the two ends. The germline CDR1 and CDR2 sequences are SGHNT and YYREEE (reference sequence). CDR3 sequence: CASSGGPSGNYGYTF. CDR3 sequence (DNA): TGTGCCAGCAGCGGGGGACCCTCGGGTAACTATGGCTACACCTTC.

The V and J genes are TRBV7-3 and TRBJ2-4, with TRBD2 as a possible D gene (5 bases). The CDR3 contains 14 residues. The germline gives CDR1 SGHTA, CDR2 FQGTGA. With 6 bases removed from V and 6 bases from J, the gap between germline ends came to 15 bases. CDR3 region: CASSRNLRGNIQYF. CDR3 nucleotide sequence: TGTGCCAGCAGTCGGAACCTCCGGGGAAACATTCAGTACTTC.

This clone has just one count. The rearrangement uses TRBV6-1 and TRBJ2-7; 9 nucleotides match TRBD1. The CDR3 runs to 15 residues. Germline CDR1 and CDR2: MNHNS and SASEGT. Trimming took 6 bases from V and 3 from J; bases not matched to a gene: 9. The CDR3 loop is CASRARTGALYEQYF. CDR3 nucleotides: TGTGCCAGCAGAGCTAGGACAGGGGCACTCTACGAGCAGTACTTC.

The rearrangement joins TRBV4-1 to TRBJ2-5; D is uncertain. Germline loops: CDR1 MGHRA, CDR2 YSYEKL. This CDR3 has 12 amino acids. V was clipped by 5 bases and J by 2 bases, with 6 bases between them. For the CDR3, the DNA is TGCGCCAGCAGCGATATTCAAGAGACCCAGTACTTC. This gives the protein CASSDIQETQYF.

This CDR3 is CASSFWREDEQFF. For the CDR3, the DNA is TGTGCCAGCAGCTTCTGGAGGGAGGATGAGCAGTTCTTC. The V and J genes are TRBV7-3 and TRBJ2-1; a weak D match, TRBD2 (6 bases). The CDR3 extends over 13 amino acids. Trimming stripped 3 bases from V and 8 bases from J, with 11 bases between. CDR1 is SGHTA and CDR2 is FQGTGA in the germline V gene.

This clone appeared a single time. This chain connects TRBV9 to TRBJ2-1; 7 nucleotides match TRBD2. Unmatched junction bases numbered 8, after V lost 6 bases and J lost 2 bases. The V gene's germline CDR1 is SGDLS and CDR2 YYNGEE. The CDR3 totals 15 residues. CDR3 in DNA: TGTGCCAGCACCCCTAGCGGAGGCCCCTACAATGAGCAGTTCTTC. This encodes CASTPSGGPYNEQFF.

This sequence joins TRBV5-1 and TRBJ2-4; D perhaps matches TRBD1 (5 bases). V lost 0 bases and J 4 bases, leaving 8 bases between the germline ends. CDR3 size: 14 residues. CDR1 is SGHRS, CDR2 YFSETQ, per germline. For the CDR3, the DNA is TGCGCCAGCAGCTTGGGGACAACGAAAAACATTCAGTACTTC. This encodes CASSLGTTKNIQYF.

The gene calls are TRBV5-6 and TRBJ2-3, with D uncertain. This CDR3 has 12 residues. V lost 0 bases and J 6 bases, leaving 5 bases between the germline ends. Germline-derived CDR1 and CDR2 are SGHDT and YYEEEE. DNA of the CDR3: TGTGCCAGCAGCTTGGACCGGGATACGCAGTATTTT. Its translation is CASSLDRDTQYF.

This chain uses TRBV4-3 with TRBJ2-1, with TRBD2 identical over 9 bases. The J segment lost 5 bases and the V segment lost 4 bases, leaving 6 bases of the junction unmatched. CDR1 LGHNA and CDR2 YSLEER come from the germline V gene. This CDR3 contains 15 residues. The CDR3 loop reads CASSLGSGRNNEQFF. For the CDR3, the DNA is TGCGCCAGCAGCCTCGGCAGCGGGAGGAACAATGAGCAGTTCTTC.

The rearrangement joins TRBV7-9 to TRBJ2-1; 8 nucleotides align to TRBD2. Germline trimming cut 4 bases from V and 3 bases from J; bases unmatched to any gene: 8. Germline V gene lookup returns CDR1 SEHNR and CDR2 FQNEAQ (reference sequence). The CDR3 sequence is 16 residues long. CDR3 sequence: CASSSPLADYYNEQFF. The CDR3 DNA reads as TGTGCCAGCAGCTCCCCACTAGCGGATTACTACAATGAGCAGTTCTTC. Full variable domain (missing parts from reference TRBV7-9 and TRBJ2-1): DTGVSQNPRHKITKRGQNVTFRCDPISEHNRLYWYRQTLGQGPEFLTYFQNEAQLEKSRLLSDRFSAERPKGSFSTLEIQRTEQGDSAMYLCASSSPLADYYNEQFFGPGTRLTVL.

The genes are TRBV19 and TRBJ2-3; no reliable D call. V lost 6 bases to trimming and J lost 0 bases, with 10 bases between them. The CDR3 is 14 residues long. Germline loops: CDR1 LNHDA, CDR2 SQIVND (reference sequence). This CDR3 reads CASSTPDSTDTQYF. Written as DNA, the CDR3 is TGTGCCAGTAGCACCCCGGACAGCACAGATACGCAGTATTTT.

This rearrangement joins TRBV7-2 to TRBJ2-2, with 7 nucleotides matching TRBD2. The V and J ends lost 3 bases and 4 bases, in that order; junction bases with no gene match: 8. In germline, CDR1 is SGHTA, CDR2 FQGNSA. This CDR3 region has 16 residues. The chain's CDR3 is CASSLSAAGSTGELFF. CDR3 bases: TGTGCCAGCAGCTTGTCAGCAGCGGGGTCCACCGGGGAGCTGTTTTTT.

DNA for the CDR3: TGCGCCAGCAGCTGGGGGACAGGGTCCAACTATGGCTACACCTTC. Its translation: CASSWGTGSNYGYTF. V and J are TRBV5-1 and TRBJ1-2, with 9 positions matching TRBD1. Germline V lookup: CDR1 SGHRS, CDR2 YFSETQ. The CDR3 extends over 15 amino acids. V lost 3 bases and J lost 2; bases outside the gene matches: 5.

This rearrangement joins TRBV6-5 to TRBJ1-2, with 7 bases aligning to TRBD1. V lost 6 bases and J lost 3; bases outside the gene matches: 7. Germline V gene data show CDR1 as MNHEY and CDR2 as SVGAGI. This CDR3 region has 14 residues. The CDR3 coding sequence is TGTGCCAGCAGCTCACAGGGGTCACACTATGGCTACACCTTC. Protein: CASSSQGSHYGYTF.

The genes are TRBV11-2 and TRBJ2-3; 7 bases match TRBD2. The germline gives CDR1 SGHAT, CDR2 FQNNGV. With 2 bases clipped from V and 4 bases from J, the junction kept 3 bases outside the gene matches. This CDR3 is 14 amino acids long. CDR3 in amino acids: CASSLTLASDTQYF. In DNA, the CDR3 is TGTGCCAGCAGCTTAACACTAGCGTCAGATACGCAGTATTTT.

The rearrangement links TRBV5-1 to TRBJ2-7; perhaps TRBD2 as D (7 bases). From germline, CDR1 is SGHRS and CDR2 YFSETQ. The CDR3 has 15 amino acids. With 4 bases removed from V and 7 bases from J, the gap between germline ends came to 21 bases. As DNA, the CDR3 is TGCGCCAGCAGCAATGATCTGCGGGGGCCGAGTGAGCAGTACTTC. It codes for CASSNDLRGPSEQYF. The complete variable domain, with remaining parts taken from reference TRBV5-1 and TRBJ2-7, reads KAGVTQTPRYLIKTRGQQVTLSCSPISGHRSVSWYQQTPGQGLQFLFEYFSETQRNKGNFPGRFSGRQFSNSRSEMNVSTLELGDSALYLCASSNDLRGPSEQYFGPGTRLTVT.

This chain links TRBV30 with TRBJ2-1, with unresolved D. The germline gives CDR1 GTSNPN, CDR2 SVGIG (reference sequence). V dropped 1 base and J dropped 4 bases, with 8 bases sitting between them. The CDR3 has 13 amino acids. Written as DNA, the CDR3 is TGTGCCTGGAGTGCCGGACCGTACAATGAGCAGTTCTTC. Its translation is CAWSAGPYNEQFF.